Included here is one T cell receptor beta chain sequence, with context. This record comes from a study of cytomegalovirus exposure and HLA in healthy donors. The PCR ran on 60 Vbeta and 13 Jbeta primers. Libraries were prepared by immunoSEQ multiplex PCR; TCRdb keeps only in-frame clonotypes and omits some of them. The data hold around 150,000 clones, with 80% to 85% observed a single time. V was cut by 4 bases and J by 3 bases, with 5 bases left in between. The CDR3 sequence is 12 residues long. Germline loops: CDR1 SNHLY, CDR2 FYNNEI. The sequence came from a young woman in good health and CMV-seronegative. The chain is built from TRBV2 and TRBJ2-3, with D uncertain. The sample was PBMCs. The CDR3 is CASSGGTDTQYF. In DNA, the CDR3 is TGTGCCAGCAGTGGAGGAACAGATACGCAGTATTTT.